In this sample, the clone carrying this TCR beta chain turned up a few times. Authors' analysis steps: Amplifying reference gene primers gave estimates of nucleated cell counts. Profiled with immunoSEQ multiplex PCR; TCRdb holds only in-frame clones, not every one. For V, J and clone size, that table is used; D and trimming come from the DNA. Of 250,000 or so clones detected, 88% appear once; the ten largest clones hold more than 3%. This sample is part of a study of blood T cell repertoires in COVID-19. Overall study: Donors in the United States, Italy and Spain gave samples during acute or convalescent COVID-19. Sources were T cells, B-cell-depleted T cells, or PBMCs; the material itself was cDNA or gDNA.

Exposed volunteers were people who met a COVID-19 case within 2 weeks before study entry. The germline V gene has CDR1 LGHDT and CDR2 YNNKEL (reference sequence). V shed 0 bases and J shed 8 bases, with 13 bases lying between them. This CDR3 spans 14 amino acids. The sequence came from a woman aged 25 to 39 who had been exposed to COVID-19. The source material was PBMCs or T cells enriched from blood (not recorded which). J is TRBJ1-2 and V is TRBV3-1 (or the pseudogene TRBV3-2), with a weak D call TRBD1 (5 bases). The CDR3 region has the DNA TGTGCCAGCAGCCAAGAGGGGAGGGGTAGCGGCTACACCTTC. It translates to CASSQEGRGSGYTF.